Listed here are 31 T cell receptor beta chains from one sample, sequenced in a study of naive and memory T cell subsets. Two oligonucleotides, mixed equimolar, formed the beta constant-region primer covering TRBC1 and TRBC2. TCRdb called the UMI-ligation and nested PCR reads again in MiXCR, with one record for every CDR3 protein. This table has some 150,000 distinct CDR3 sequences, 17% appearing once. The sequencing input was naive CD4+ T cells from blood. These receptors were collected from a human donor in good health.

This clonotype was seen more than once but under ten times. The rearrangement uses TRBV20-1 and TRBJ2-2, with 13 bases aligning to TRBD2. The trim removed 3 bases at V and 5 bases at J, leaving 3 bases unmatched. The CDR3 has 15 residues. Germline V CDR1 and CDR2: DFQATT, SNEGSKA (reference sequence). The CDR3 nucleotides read TGCAGTGCTAGGACTAGCGGGAGGTCAACCGGGGAGCTGTTTTTT. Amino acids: CSARTSGRSTGELFF.

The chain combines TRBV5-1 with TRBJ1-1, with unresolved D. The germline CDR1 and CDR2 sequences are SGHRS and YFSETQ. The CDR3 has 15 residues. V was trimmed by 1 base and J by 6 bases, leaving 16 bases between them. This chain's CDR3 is CASSLSARQQSEAFF. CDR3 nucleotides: TGCGCCAGCAGCTTGTCTGCCAGGCAGCAGTCTGAAGCTTTCTTT.

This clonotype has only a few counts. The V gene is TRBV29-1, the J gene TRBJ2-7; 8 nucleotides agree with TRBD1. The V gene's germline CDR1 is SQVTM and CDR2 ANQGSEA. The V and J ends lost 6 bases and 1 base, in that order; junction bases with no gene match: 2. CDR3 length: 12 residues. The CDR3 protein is CSVRTGSYEQYF. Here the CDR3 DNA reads TGCAGCGTCCGGACAGGGTCCTACGAGCAGTACTTC.

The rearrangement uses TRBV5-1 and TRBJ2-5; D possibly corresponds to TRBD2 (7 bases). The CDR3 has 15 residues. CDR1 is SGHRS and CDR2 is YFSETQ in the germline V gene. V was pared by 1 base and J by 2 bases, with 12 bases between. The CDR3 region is CASSLSGGHQETQYF. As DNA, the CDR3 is TGCGCCAGCAGCTTGTCGGGGGGACATCAAGAGACCCAGTACTTC.

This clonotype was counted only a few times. The DNA of the CDR3 is TGTGCCAGCAGTAGGCCCCGGGCCGAGCAGTACTTC. Residues: CASSRPRAEQYF. The chain has TRBV12-3 or TRBV12-4 and TRBJ2-7; D is uncertain. Trimming pared 5 bases from V and 6 bases from J, leaving 11 bases between. This CDR3 has 12 residues.

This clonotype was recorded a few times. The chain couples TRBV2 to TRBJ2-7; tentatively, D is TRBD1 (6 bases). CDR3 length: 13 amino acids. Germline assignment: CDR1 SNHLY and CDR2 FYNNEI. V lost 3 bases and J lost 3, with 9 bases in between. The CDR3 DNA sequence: TGTGCCAGCAGTGATTCGGACAGCTACGAGCAGTACTTC. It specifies CASSDSDSYEQYF. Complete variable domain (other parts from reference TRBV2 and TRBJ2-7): EPEVTQTPSHQVTQMGQEVILRCVPISNHLYFYWYRQILGQKVEFLVSFYNNEISEKSEIFDDQFSVERPDGSNFTLKIRSTKLEDSAMYFCASSDSDSYEQYFGPGTRLTVT.

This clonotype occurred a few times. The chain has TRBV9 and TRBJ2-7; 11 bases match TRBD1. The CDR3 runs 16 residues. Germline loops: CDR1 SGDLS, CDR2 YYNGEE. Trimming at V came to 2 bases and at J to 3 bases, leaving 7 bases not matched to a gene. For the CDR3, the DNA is TGTGCCAGCAGCGTCGGATGGGACAGGGGGGGCTACGAGCAGTACTTC. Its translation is CASSVGWDRGGYEQYF.

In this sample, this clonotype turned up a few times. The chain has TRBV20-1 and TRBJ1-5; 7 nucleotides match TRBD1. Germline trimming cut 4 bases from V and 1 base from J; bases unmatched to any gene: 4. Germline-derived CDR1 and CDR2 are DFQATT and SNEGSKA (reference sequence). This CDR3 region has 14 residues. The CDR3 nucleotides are TGCAGTGCTATAGACAGGGCGAGCAATCAGCCCCAGCATTTT. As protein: CSAIDRASNQPQHF.

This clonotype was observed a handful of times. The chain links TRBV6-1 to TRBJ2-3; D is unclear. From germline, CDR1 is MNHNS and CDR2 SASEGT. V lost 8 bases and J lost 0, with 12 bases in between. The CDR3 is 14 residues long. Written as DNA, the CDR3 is TGTGCCAGCCTCCGGACGTTAAGCACAGATACGCAGTATTTT. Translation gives CASLRTLSTDTQYF.

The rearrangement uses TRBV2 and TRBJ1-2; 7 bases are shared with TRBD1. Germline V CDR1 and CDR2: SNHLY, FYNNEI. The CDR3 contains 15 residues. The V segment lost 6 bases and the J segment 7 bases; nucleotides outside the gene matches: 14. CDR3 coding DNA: TGTGCCAGCAGCCTACAGGGGCCCGGCTTATCTGGCTACACCTTC. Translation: CASSLQGPGLSGYTF.

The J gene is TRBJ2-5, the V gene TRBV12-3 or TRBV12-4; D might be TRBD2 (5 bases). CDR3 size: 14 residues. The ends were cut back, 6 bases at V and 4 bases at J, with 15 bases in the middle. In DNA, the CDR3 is TGTGCCAGCAGCCTCCGAGAGGGCTCAGAGACCCAGTACTTC. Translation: CASSLREGSETQYF.

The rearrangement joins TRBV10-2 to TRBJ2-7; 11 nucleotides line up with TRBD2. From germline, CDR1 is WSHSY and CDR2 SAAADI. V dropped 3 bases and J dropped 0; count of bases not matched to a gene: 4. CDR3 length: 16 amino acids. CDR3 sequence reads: CASSEAGLAVSYEQYF. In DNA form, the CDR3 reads TGCGCCAGCAGTGAAGCGGGACTAGCGGTCTCCTACGAGCAGTACTTC.

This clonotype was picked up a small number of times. The CDR3 DNA reads TGCAGTGCTAGTCTGTTGGGCGGGAGAAAGGGAACAGATACGCAGTATTTT. Translating gives CSASLLGGRKGTDTQYF. The chain links TRBV20-1 to TRBJ2-3, with 7 bases that match TRBD2. CDR1 is DFQATT and CDR2 is SNEGSKA in the germline V gene (reference sequence). The CDR3 runs to 17 residues. V lost 3 bases, J lost 3 bases, and 15 bases stayed unmatched.

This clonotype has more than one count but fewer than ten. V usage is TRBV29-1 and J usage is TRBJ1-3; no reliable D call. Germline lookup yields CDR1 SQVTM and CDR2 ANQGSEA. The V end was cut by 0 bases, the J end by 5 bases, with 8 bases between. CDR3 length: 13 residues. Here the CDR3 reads CSVEDSTRNTIYF. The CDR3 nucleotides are TGCAGCGTTGAAGACAGTACCAGAAACACCATATATTTT.

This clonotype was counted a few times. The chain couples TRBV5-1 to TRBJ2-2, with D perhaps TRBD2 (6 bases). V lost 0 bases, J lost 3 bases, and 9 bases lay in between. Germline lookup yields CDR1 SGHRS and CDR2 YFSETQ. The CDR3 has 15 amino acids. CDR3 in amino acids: CASSLDSGYTGELFF. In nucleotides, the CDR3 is TGCGCCAGCAGCTTGGATAGCGGATACACCGGGGAGCTGTTTTTT.

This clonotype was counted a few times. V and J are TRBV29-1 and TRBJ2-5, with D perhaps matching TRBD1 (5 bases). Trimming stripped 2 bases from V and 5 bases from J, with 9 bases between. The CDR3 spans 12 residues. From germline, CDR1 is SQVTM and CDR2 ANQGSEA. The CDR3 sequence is CSVEYRLETQYF. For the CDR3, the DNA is TGCAGCGTTGAATACAGGTTGGAGACCCAGTACTTC.

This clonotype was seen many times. As DNA, the CDR3 is TGCAGCGTTGTGTCGCAGGGGGCCTACGAGCAGTACTTC. The encoded protein is CSVVSQGAYEQYF. This chain uses TRBV29-1 with TRBJ2-7; 7 nucleotides match TRBD1. The CDR3 is made up of 13 amino acids. Germline V gene data show CDR1 as SQVTM and CDR2 as ANQGSEA. Trimming at V came to 4 bases and at J to 2 bases, leaving 5 bases not matched to a gene.

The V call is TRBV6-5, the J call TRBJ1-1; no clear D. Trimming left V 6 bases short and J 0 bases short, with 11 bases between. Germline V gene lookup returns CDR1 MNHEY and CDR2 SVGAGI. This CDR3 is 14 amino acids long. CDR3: CASRTEQLNTEAFF. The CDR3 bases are TGTGCCAGCAGAACCGAACAGCTGAACACTGAAGCTTTCTTT.

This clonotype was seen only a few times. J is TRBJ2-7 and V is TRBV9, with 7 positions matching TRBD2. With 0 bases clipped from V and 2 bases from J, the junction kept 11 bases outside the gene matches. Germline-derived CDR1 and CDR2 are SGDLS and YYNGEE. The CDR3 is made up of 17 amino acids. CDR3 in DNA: TGTGCCAGCAGCGTAGGGGGAGGCGGGAGTGCCACCTACGAGCAGTACTTC. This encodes CASSVGGGGSATYEQYF.

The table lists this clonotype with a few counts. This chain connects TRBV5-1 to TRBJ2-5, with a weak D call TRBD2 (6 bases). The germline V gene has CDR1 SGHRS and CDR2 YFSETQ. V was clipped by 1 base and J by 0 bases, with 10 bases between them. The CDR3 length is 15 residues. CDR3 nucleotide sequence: TGCGCCAGCAGCTTGAGCGGGCAGTACCAAGAGACCCAGTACTTC. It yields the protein CASSLSGQYQETQYF.

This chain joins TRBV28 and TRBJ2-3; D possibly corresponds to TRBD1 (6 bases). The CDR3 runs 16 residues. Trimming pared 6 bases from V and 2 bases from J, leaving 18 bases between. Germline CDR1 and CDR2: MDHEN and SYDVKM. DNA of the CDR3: TGTGCCAGCAGCCGCTCGGGACATCAGCTCACAGATACGCAGTATTTT. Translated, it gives CASSRSGHQLTDTQYF.

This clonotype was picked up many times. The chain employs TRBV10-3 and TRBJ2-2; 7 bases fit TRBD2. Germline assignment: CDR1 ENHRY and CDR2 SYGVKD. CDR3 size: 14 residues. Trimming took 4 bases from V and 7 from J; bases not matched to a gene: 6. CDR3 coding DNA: TGTGCCATCAGTGGAGTGAGGGAGGGCGGGGAGCTGTTTTTT. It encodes CAISGVREGGELFF.

The CDR3 loop reads CSMPSGSYNEQFF. The CDR3 nucleotides are TGCAGTATGCCTAGCGGCTCCTACAATGAGCAGTTCTTC. The chain has TRBV20-1 and TRBJ2-1; 7 bases align to TRBD2. The CDR3 covers 13 residues. The germline gives CDR1 DFQATT, CDR2 SNEGSKA (reference sequence). The V gene end was trimmed by 8 bases and the J gene end by 0 bases; junction bases not matched to a gene: 4.

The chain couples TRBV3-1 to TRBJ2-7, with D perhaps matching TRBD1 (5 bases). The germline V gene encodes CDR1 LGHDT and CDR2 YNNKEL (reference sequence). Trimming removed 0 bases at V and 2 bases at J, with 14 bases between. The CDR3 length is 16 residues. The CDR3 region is CASSQDSGRAAYEQYF. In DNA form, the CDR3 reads TGTGCCAGCAGCCAAGATTCGGGCAGGGCCGCCTACGAGCAGTACTTC.

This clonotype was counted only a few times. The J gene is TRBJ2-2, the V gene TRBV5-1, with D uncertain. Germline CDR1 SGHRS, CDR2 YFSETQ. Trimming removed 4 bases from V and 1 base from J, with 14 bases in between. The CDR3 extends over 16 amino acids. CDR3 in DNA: TGCGCCAGCAGCCTTGGGGTCAGCGAGAACACCGGGGAGCTGTTTTTT. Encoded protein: CASSLGVSENTGELFF.

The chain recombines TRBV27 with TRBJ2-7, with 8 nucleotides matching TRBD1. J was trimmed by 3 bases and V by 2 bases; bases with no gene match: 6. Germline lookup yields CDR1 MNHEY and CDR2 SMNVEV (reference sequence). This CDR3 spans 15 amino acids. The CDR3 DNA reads TGTGCCAGCAGTTTACTACAGGGGGGCGTCTACGAGCAGTACTTC. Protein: CASSLLQGGVYEQYF.

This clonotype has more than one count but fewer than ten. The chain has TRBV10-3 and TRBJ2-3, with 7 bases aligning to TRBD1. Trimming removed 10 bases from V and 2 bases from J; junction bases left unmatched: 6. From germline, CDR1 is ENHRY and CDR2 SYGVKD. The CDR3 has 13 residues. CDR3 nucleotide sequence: TGTGCCAGCGAAGGACAGGACACAGATACGCAGTATTTT. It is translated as CASEGQDTDTQYF.

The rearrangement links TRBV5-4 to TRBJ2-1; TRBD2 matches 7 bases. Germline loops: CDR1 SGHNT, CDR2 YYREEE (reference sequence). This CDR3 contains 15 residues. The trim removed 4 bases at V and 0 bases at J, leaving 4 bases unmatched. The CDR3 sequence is CASSQLASSYNEQFF. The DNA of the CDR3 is TGTGCCAGCAGCCAACTAGCGAGCTCCTACAATGAGCAGTTCTTC.

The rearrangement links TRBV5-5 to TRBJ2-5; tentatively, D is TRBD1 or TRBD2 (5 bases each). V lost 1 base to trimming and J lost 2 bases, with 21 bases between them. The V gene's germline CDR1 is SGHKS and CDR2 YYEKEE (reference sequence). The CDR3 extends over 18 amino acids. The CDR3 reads CASSLTPMIGWGQETQYF. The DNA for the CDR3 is TGTGCCAGCAGCTTGACCCCTATGATCGGATGGGGGCAAGAGACCCAGTACTTC.

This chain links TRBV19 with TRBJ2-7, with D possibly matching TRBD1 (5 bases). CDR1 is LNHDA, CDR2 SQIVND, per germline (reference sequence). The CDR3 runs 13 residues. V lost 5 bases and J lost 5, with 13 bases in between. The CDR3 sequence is CASSDVTEDEQYF. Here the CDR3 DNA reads TGTGCCAGTAGTGATGTGACAGAGGACGAGCAGTACTTC.

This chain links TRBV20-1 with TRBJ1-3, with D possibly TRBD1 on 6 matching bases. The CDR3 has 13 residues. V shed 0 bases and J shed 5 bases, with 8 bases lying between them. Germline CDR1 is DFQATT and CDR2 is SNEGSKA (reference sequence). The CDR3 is CSARERGRNTIYF. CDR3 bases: TGCAGTGCTAGAGAGAGGGGGAGAAACACCATATATTTT.